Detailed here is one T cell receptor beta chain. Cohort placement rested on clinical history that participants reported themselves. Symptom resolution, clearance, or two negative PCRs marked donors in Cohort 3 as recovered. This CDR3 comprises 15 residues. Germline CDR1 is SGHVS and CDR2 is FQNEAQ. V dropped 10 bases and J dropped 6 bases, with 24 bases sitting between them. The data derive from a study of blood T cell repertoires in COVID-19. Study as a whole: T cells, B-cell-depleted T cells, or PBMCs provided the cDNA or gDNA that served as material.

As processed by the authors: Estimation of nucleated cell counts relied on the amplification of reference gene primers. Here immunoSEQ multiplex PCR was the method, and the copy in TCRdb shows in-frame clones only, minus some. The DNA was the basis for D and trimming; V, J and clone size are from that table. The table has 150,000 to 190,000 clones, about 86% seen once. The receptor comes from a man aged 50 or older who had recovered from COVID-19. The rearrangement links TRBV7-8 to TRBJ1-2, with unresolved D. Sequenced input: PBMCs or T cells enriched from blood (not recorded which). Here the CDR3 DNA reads TGTGCCACACTGACCACCGGGAGGGCCTTCCATGGCTACACCTTC. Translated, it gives CATLTTGRAFHGYTF.